This TCR beta chain derives from a study of T cell repertoires in cytomegalovirus infection. From the reads, TCRdb called clonotypes with MiXCR, one entry per CDR3 protein. The top ten hold around 2.8% of the sample, which has under 850,000 distinct CDR3 sequences, 35% to 45% seen once. What was sequenced was PBMCs. The TCR sequence derives from a human donor in good health (CMV status not recorded). Some clones in this sample may be carry-over from other donors' samples.

CDR3 region: CASSFFTSNSPLHF. The CDR3 DNA sequence: TGTGCCAGCAGTTTTTTTACCTCTAATTCACCCCTCCACTTT. V is TRBV12-3 or TRBV12-4 and J is TRBJ1-6; the D is unclear. Trimming pared 3 bases from V and 6 bases from J, leaving 9 bases between. The CDR3 has 14 residues.